This is a list of T cell receptor beta chains from one sample in a study of T cell responses to AZD1222 COVID-19 vaccine. Generated by immunoSEQ multiplex PCR, the TCRdb table keeps only in-frame clones and is missing some. The sample yields approximately 97,000 clones, 84% seen once. The sample here was peripheral blood, taken on day 0 of AZD1222 vaccination. The receptors come from an adult in good health. CDR3s include the opening cysteine and the closing phenylalanine or tryptophan. A D gene is named only where the DNA matches it firmly. Expanded clones are given a class, and other clones once, few, many or no size at all.

size	V	J	D	DNA	CDR3
-	TRBV6-1	TRBJ1-3	-	TGTGCCAGCAGGCTCCTCTCTGGAAACACCATATATTTT	CASRLLSGNTIYF
-	TRBV6-2/TRBV6-3	TRBJ1-2	-	TGTGCCAGCAGTACGACACTGAACTATGGCTACACCTTC	CASSTTLNYGYTF
-	TRBV21-1	TRBJ2-7	-	TGTGCCAGCAGCAAAGAAGAACGGGGGATCCACGAGCAGTACTTC	CASSKEERGIHEQYF
-	TRBV28	TRBJ1-2	TRBD1	TGTGCCAGCAGCCTCCTATCAGGGGGTAGGGGCTATGGCTACACCTTC	CASSLLSGGRGYGYTF
-	TRBV28	TRBJ1-1	-	TGTGCCAGCCTCCTGGGCGGGAACACTGAAGCTTTCTTT	CASLLGGNTEAFF
-	TRBV4-3	TRBJ1-1	-	TGCGCCAGCAGCCAAGAGGACAGACTGAACACTGAAGCTTTCTTT	CASSQEDRLNTEAFF
-	TRBV27	TRBJ2-5	-	TGTGCCAGCAGTTCCTTCAGACGGGAACAAGAGACCCAGTACTTC	CASSSFRREQETQYF
-	TRBV5-8	TRBJ1-5	-	TGTGCCAGCAGCTTGGTTAGCCCATTCCAGACAGGTCGGAATCAGCCCCAGCATTTT	CASSLVSPFQTGRNQPQHF
-	TRBV5-1	TRBJ2-1	TRBD2	TGCGCCAGCAGCTTGGAACTAGCGGGGGGATACAATGAGCAGTTCTTC	CASSLELAGGYNEQFF
-	TRBV14	TRBJ2-1	-	TGTGCCAGCAGCCAAGTGGGCAGGGTCGATGAGCAGTTCTTC	CASSQVGRVDEQFF
few	TRBV7-9	TRBJ2-2	TRBD1	TGTGCCAGCAGGGCCGGGACAGCGAACACCGGGGAGCTGTTTTTT	CASRAGTANTGELFF
few	TRBV7-2	TRBJ1-3	-	TGTGCCAGCAGCTTAGGGGGGTGGCGGGGAGGAAACACCATATATTTT	CASSLGGWRGGNTIYF
once	TRBV2	TRBJ1-1	TRBD1	TGTGCCAGCAGTGTTACACAGGGGGGGAACACTGAAGCTTTCTTT	CASSVTQGGNTEAFF
-	TRBV5-4	TRBJ1-2	-	TGTGCCAGCAGCCCCGACTTTAACTATGGCTACACCTTC	CASSPDFNYGYTF
-	TRBV25-1	TRBJ2-3	-	TGTGCCAGCGGCGTTAGCTTTTCTAGCACAGATACGCAGTATTTT	CASGVSFSSTDTQYF
-	TRBV29-1	TRBJ2-6	-	TGCAGCGTTGTGGAGGTCTCTGGGGCCAACGTCCTGACTTTC	CSVVEVSGANVLTF
-	TRBV4-3	TRBJ2-1	TRBD2	TGCGCCAGCAGCCTACCTACTAGCGGGAGTCCCAATGAGCAGTTCTTC	CASSLPTSGSPNEQFF
-	TRBV5-1	TRBJ2-1	-	TGCGCCAGCACCGTGGGGACCGTCTACAATGAGCAGTTCTTC	CASTVGTVYNEQFF
-	TRBV29-1	TRBJ2-1	-	TGCAGCGTCGCATCCCGCGAGCAGTTCTTC	CSVASREQFF
-	TRBV7-9	TRBJ2-7	TRBD2	TGTGCCAGCAGCTCACCGGGACAGCCAGCGGGAGGGACCTACGAGCAGTACTTC	CASSSPGQPAGGTYEQYF
-	TRBV12-3/TRBV12-4	TRBJ1-1	-	TGTGCCAGCAGTCCCGAGAGGACTGAAGCTTTCTTT	CASSPERTEAFF
-	TRBV7-3	TRBJ1-2	-	TGTGCCAGCAGCTCGCAAGCAGGGGATGGCTACACCTTC	CASSSQAGDGYTF
-	TRBV27	TRBJ1-4	-	TGTGCCAGCACCCCGACTGGACAGACTGTTAATGAAAAACTGTTTTTT	CASTPTGQTVNEKLFF
-	TRBV7-2	TRBJ1-1	-	TGTGCCAGCAAGCCAGGGGCTCTTAACACTGAAGCTTTCTTT	CASKPGALNTEAFF
-	TRBV5-1	TRBJ2-1	TRBD2	TGCGCCAGCAGCTTGGAGCGGGGGGGAAATTACAATGAGCAGTTCTTC	CASSLERGGNYNEQFF
-	TRBV7-2	TRBJ2-7	-	TGTGCCAGCAGCTTACTACAGGGCAGAGCCTACGAGCAGTACTTC	CASSLLQGRAYEQYF
-	TRBV2	TRBJ1-1	-	TGTGCCAGCAGTGAAAGACGGAACACTGAAGCTTTCTTT	CASSERRNTEAFF
-	TRBV7-2	TRBJ2-7	-	TGTGCCAGCAGCCTAGGAAGGTATGACGAGCAGTACTTC	CASSLGRYDEQYF
few	TRBV9	TRBJ2-2	-	TGTGCCAGCACAAAGCCCGGGAGCGAAGGAACCGGGGAGCTGTTTTTT	CASTKPGSEGTGELFF
many	TRBV9	TRBJ2-7	-	TGTGCCAGCAGCGTAGTTCCAGGGGATCTTTACGAGCAGTACTTC	CASSVVPGDLYEQYF
-	TRBV19	TRBJ1-1	-	TGTGCCAGTAGTACTATCAACTGCGCTTTCTTT	CASSTINCAFF
-	TRBV12-5	TRBJ2-1	-	TGTGCTAGTGTCCTAATGGGGGGCGTAGGGCATTACAATGAGCAGTTCTTC	CASVLMGGVGHYNEQFF
-	TRBV29-1	TRBJ2-1	TRBD2	TGCAGCGTTGATAGGACTAGCGGCAATGAGCAGTTCTTC	CSVDRTSGNEQFF
-	TRBV7-2	TRBJ1-6	-	TGTGCCAGCAGACTCACCCCAGGGGATTCACCCCTCCACTTT	CASRLTPGDSPLHF
-	TRBV15	TRBJ2-5	-	TGTGCCACCAGGGAGGGAACGTACAGAGAGACCCAGTACTTC	CATREGTYRETQYF
-	TRBV5-5	TRBJ1-5	-	TGTGCCAGCAGCTTGAGCGAGAATCAGCCCCAGCATTTT	CASSLSENQPQHF
few	TRBV27	TRBJ1-5	-	TGTGCCAGCAGTTCAGGACTCCCAGGGAATCAGCCCCAGCATTTT	CASSSGLPGNQPQHF
few	TRBV6-2/TRBV6-3	TRBJ1-2	-	TGTGCCAGCAGTTACTCGAAGGGGCAGATGTCCTATGGCTACACCTTC	CASSYSKGQMSYGYTF
-	TRBV11-3	TRBJ1-1	TRBD1	TGTGCCACCGCTTCGGACAGGGATTTTGAGTCTTTCTTT	CATASDRDFESFF
-	TRBV3-1/TRBV3-2	TRBJ1-5	-	TGTGCCAGCAGCCGCACGGGGGCGGCTACGGGCAATCAGCCCCAGCATTTT	CASSRTGAATGNQPQHF
once	TRBV6-5	TRBJ2-1	TRBD2	TGTGCCAGCAGTTACTCGAGCGGGGGGGCCTACAATGAGCAGTTCTTC	CASSYSSGGAYNEQFF
-	TRBV24-1	TRBJ1-5	TRBD1	TGTGCCACCAGTGACTGGGACAGGGCGTTTCAGCCCCAGCATTTT	CATSDWDRAFQPQHF
-	TRBV19	TRBJ2-5	-	TGTGCCAGTAGTGGAGGGAGTGAGACCCAGTACTTC	CASSGGSETQYF
-	TRBV2	TRBJ1-2	-	TGTGCCAGCAGTATTAAGAAAATCGATGGCTACACCTTC	CASSIKKIDGYTF
-	TRBV28	TRBJ2-5	-	TGTGCCAGCAGTTTTGGTCTGGCCCAGTACTTC	CASSFGLAQYF
few	TRBV7-2	TRBJ1-2	-	TGTGCCAGCAGCTTGGAACAGGGTGTGGGAGGCTACACCTTC	CASSLEQGVGGYTF
once	TRBV5-6	TRBJ2-3	TRBD2	TGTGCCAGCAGCTTGGAACTAGCGGGGGGGCACGCAGATACGCAGTATTTT	CASSLELAGGHADTQYF
once	TRBV11-2	TRBJ1-1	TRBD1	TGTGCCAGCAGCCAGAGGACAGGGATGAACACTGAAGCTTTCTTT	CASSQRTGMNTEAFF
-	TRBV29-1	TRBJ2-1	-	TGCAGCACTTATGGGTTCGATGAGCAGTTCTTC	CSTYGFDEQFF
-	TRBV5-6	TRBJ1-6	-	TGTGCCAGCAGCCCCCTCACCCGGCGGTCATCACCCCTCCACTTT	CASSPLTRRSSPLHF
-	TRBV9	TRBJ1-1	-	TGTGCCAGCAGCACAAGTGGGGATGAAGCTTTCTTT	CASSTSGDEAFF
-	TRBV6-4	TRBJ2-3	-	TGTGCCAGCAGTGACGGTGCGGAAAGCACAGATACGCAGTATTTT	CASSDGAESTDTQYF
-	TRBV7-3	TRBJ1-1	-	TGTGCCAGCAGCTTAGTCCCGTCGAACACTGAAGCTTTCTTT	CASSLVPSNTEAFF